These T cell receptor beta chains were read from a single sample in a study of T cell responses to AZD1222 COVID-19 vaccine. Clones were read by immunoSEQ multiplex PCR, and TCRdb kept only the in-frame ones, dropping some. The sample records under 200,000 clones, approximately 90% being singletons. The specimen was peripheral blood, collected 28 days after the second AZD1222 dose. The receptors were sampled from an adult who received the AZD1222 COVID-19 vaccine. CDR3s include the opening cysteine and the closing phenylalanine or tryptophan. A D gene is named only where the DNA matches it firmly. Part of the rows lack a size; the others show once, few, many or a class for expanded clones.

>TRBD2|once|TRBJ2-7|TRBV28
TGTGCCAGCAGTTTACCGGGGTCCGGGACTAGCGGTATGAGGGAGCAGTACTTC
CASSLPGSGTSGMREQYF
>.|.|TRBJ2-2|TRBV6-2/TRBV6-3
TGTGCCAGCAGCACCCCCGGGACTCCCATCGGGGAGCTGTTTTTT
CASSTPGTPIGELFF
>.|few|TRBJ2-7|TRBV5-1
TGCGCCAGCAGCTTGGGCGAACTTTTCGTCTCCCACGAGCAGTACTTC
CASSLGELFVSHEQYF
>.|once|TRBJ1-5|TRBV10-3
TGTGCCATCAGTGAATCCCCAAGGACCGGCGATCGACCCCAGCATTTT
CAISESPRTGDRPQHF
>TRBD2|once|TRBJ2-7|TRBV2
TGTGCCAGCCACTCCGGGACTATCTCCTACGAGCAGTACTTC
CASHSGTISYEQYF
>.|.|TRBJ2-2|TRBV29-1
TGCAGCGGCGGTCGGCATGCGAACACCGGGGAGCTGTTTTTT
CSGGRHANTGELFF
>.|.|TRBJ1-1|TRBV5-5
TGTGCCAGCTGGAACGAAGAAGCTTTCTTT
CASWNEEAFF
>.|.|TRBJ1-6|TRBV7-8
TGTGCCAGCAGAGCCGCGCGGGGGCGGAATTCACCCCTCCACTTT
CASRAARGRNSPLHF
>.|.|TRBJ1-3|TRBV19
TGTGCCAGTAGCTATCAGGTGAACTCTGGAAACACCATATATTTT
CASSYQVNSGNTIYF
>.|once|TRBJ2-7|TRBV9
TGTGCCAGCAGCGTAGATGAGCGGCCCTACGAGCAGTACTTC
CASSVDERPYEQYF
>TRBD1|.|TRBJ2-5|TRBV30
TGTGCCTGGGGGACCCCAGGGGGACAAGAGACCCAGTACTTC
CAWGTPGGQETQYF
>.|.|TRBJ2-3|TRBV2
TGTGCCAGCAGTGAGGGCCGGGGGCCAACAGATACGCAGTATTTT
CASSEGRGPTDTQYF
>.|.|TRBJ2-3|TRBV11-1
TGTGCCAGCAGCTCGGACAGAACCTTTCGGGGTACGCAGTATTTT
CASSSDRTFRGTQYF
>TRBD2|.|TRBJ2-6|TRBV15
TGTGCCACCACCTTAGATAGCGGGAGAACTGGGGCCAACGTCCTGACTTTC
CATTLDSGRTGANVLTF
>TRBD1|.|TRBJ1-4|TRBV6-2/TRBV6-3
TGTGCCAGCAGTTACGGACAGGGAGAGGAAAAACTGTTTTTT
CASSYGQGEEKLFF
>.|.|TRBJ1-1|TRBV6-4
TGTGCCAGCAGTGTTGGAGGACTTAACACTGAAGCTTTCTTT
CASSVGGLNTEAFF
>.|.|TRBJ1-1|TRBV5-4
TGTGCCAGCAGCTCCGGGAACACTGAAGCTTTCTTT
CASSSGNTEAFF
>TRBD2|.|TRBJ2-7|TRBV25-1
TGTGCCAGCATCCTAGCGGGAGGAGATGAGCAGTACTTC
CASILAGGDEQYF
>.|.|TRBJ2-6|TRBV28
TGTGCCAGCAGGGCAACCTCCGGGCAATCTGGGGCCAACGTCCTGACTTTC
CASRATSGQSGANVLTF
>TRBD1|.|TRBJ2-2|TRBV19
TGTGCCAGTATCTCTGACAGGGTCGCCGGGGAGCTGTTTTTT
CASISDRVAGELFF
>.|.|TRBJ2-2|TRBV28
TGTGCCAGCAGCCTCGTTGGGGGTGACGGGGAGCTGTTTTTT
CASSLVGGDGELFF
>.|.|TRBJ2-1|TRBV6-1
TGTGCCAGCAGTGAAGAGGACGGTAGCTCCTACAATGAGCAGTTCTTC
CASSEEDGSSYNEQFF
>TRBD1|.|TRBJ1-2|TRBV4-3
TGCGCCAGCAGCTCTCAGGGGGCAGCTAACTATGGCTACACCTTC
CASSSQGAANYGYTF
>.|.|TRBJ1-4|TRBV24-1
TGTGCCACCAGTGAAAACCCGGGACGGACTAGAAGTGAAAAACTGTTTTTT
CATSENPGRTRSEKLFF
>.|.|TRBJ2-1|TRBV28
TGTGCCAGCAGTTCCGCGACTAGATCGGTCAATGAGCAGTTCTTC
CASSSATRSVNEQFF
>.|.|TRBJ2-7|TRBV28
TGTGCCAGCAGTGCGACAAGCCCTTACGAGCAGTACTTC
CASSATSPYEQYF
>.|.|TRBJ2-3|TRBV9
TGTGCCAGCAGCACCCGGACCCCCGTGGGAGGACCTAGCACAGATACGCAGTATTTT
CASSTRTPVGGPSTDTQYF
>TRBD1|once|TRBJ1-1|TRBV9
TGTGCCAGCAGCGTATTGAACAGGGGAGACACTGAAGCTTTCTTT
CASSVLNRGDTEAFF
>TRBD1|few|TRBJ1-6|TRBV4-3
TGCGCCAGCAGCCAGGACAGGGTGAGAGGATCACCCCTCCACTTT
CASSQDRVRGSPLHF
>TRBD2|.|TRBJ2-2|TRBV18
TGTGCCAGCTCACCATGGGCAGCGGGAGTTGTGACCGGGGAGCTGTTTTTT
CASSPWAAGVVTGELFF
>.|.|TRBJ2-2|TRBV5-1
TGCGCCAGCAGCTTGGTTTCGGTGAACACCGGGGAGCTGTTTTTT
CASSLVSVNTGELFF
>TRBD1|.|TRBJ1-4|TRBV4-3
TGCGCCAGCAGCCATGGGGACAGGGGAGAAGAAAAACTGTTTTTT
CASSHGDRGEEKLFF
>TRBD1|.|TRBJ2-5|TRBV28
TGTGCCAGCAGCACCGCTAGCCGGGACAGCTATCAAGAGACCCAGTACTTC
CASSTASRDSYQETQYF
>.|.|TRBJ2-2|TRBV2
TGTGCCAGCAGTGAAGTGCGGACCACCGGGGAGCTGTTTTTT
CASSEVRTTGELFF
>.|.|TRBJ2-7|TRBV28
TGTGCCAGCATGGCCAGCTTGGGCGAGCAGTACTTC
CASMASLGEQYF
>.|.|TRBJ1-1|TRBV19
TGTGCCAGTGATAATTCTCAGGTGGTAACTGAAGCTTTCTTT
CASDNSQVVTEAFF
>.|.|TRBJ1-1|TRBV12-3/TRBV12-4
TGTGCCAGCAGTTATCGGGCGGACACTGAAGCTTTCTTT
CASSYRADTEAFF
>.|.|TRBJ1-1|TRBV4-2
TGTGCCAGCAGCCAAGAGGACAGCCACGTCGGTGAAGCTTTCTTT
CASSQEDSHVGEAFF
>TRBD1|.|TRBJ2-7|TRBV16
TGTGCCAGCAGCCAAAGCCCCCCGGGACAGGGATACGAGCAGTACTTC
CASSQSPPGQGYEQYF
>.|.|TRBJ1-3|TRBV30
TGTGCCTGGAGTGAGGACAGTGGAAACACCATATATTTT
CAWSEDSGNTIYF
>.|.|TRBJ2-7|TRBV6-2/TRBV6-3
TGTGCCAGCAGTTATGAGCACCCCTGGGGCGAGCAGTACTTC
CASSYEHPWGEQYF
>TRBD2|few|TRBJ2-7|TRBV9
TGTGCCAGCAGCGTTTCTAGCGGCTACGAGCAGTACTTC
CASSVSSGYEQYF
>.|.|TRBJ2-2|TRBV5-1
TGCGCCAGCAGCTCCGGACAAGGGGCGCTGACCGGGGAGCTGTTTTTT
CASSSGQGALTGELFF
>.|.|TRBJ2-7|TRBV7-9
TGTGCCAGTAGCCTCGGACAATACTACGAGCAGTACTTC
CASSLGQYYEQYF
>TRBD2|.|TRBJ2-3|TRBV5-6
TGTGCCAGCAGCTTGACTAGCGGGGCAGATACGCAGTATTTT
CASSLTSGADTQYF
>.|.|TRBJ2-7|TRBV12-3/TRBV12-4
TGTGCCAGCACTTTGGACGGCAACTACGAGCAGTACTTC
CASTLDGNYEQYF
>.|.|TRBJ1-4|TRBV20-1
TGCAGTGCTAGTCAGGGAGCAACTAATGAAAAACTGTTTTTT
CSASQGATNEKLFF
>.|.|TRBJ1-1|TRBV6-1
TGTGCCAGCAGTGAAAGAGGGACACCGCTTGACACTGAAGCTTTCTTT
CASSERGTPLDTEAFF
>.|.|TRBJ2-2|TRBV23-1
TGCGCCAGCAGTCGGAGAGGGAACTGCACCGGGGAGCTGTTTTTT
CASSRRGNCTGELFF
>.|once|TRBJ1-1|TRBV9
TGTGCCAGCAGCCCACGGTCTCAACCGAACACTGAAGCTTTCTTT
CASSPRSQPNTEAFF
>.|.|TRBJ2-1|TRBV7-9
TGTGCCAGCACAGTCCGGGGGATCCATGAGCAGTTCTTC
CASTVRGIHEQFF
>.|.|TRBJ2-1|TRBV20-1
TGCAGTGCTGCCGACTACAATGAGCAGTTCTTC
CSAADYNEQFF
>.|.|TRBJ1-3|TRBV6-5
TGTGCCAGCAGGCCGTCAGGGTCCTCTGGAAACACCATATATTTT
CASRPSGSSGNTIYF
>TRBD1|.|TRBJ1-1|TRBV28
TGTGCCAGCAGTTTGGGACAGGTGAACACTGAAGCTTTCTTT
CASSLGQVNTEAFF
>.|few|TRBJ2-7|TRBV5-1
TGCGCCAGCAGCTCTAGCAGGCGCTGGTACGAGCAGTACTTC
CASSSSRRWYEQYF
>.|.|TRBJ2-7|TRBV4-2
TGTGCCAGCAGCCAAGAAGACAGAGCCTCCTACGAGCAGTACTTC
CASSQEDRASYEQYF
>.|.|TRBJ1-2|TRBV7-9
TGTGCCAGCAGCTTAGTGTCAGGTGGCTACACCTTC
CASSLVSGGYTF
>.|once|TRBJ2-1|TRBV6-2/TRBV6-3
TGTGCCAGCAGTTCCTCCTTCTTGGAAAACTTCAGGTCGTTCTTC
CASSSSFLENFRSFF
>.|.|TRBJ2-7|TRBV2
TGTGCCAGCGGCTATAGGGAGCGCGGCGAGCAGTACTTC
CASGYRERGEQYF